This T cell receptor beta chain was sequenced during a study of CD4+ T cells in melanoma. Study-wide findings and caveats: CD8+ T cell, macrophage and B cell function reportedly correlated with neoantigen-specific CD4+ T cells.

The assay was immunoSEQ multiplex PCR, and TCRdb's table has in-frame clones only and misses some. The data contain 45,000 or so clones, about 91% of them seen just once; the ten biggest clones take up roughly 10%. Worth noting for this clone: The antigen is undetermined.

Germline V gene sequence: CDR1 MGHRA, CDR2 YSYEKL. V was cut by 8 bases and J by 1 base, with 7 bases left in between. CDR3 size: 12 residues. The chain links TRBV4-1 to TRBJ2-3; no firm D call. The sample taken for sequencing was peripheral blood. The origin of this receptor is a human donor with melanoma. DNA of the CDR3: TGCGCCAGCGCAGAGCGCACAGATACGCAGTATTTT. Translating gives CASAERTDTQYF.